Presented here are 9 T cell receptor beta chains from one specimen sequenced in a study of regulatory T cells in long-lasting Graves disease. Time point specified: newly diagnosed GD, antithyroid drugs for less than 3 months. TCR sequences were obtained from RNA taken from PBMCs. The TCR beta library used iRepertoire HTBI primers with Arm-PCR amplification of CDR3. TCRdb re-derived calls from the multiplex PCR reads in MiXCR, one entry per CDR3 protein. The sample contains approximately 540,000 distinct CDR3 sequences, around 12% of which appear only once. The same sample was also used in a study of T cells in Graves' hyperthyroidism and ophthalmopathy.

Sequencing used peripheral blood mononuclear cells (PBMCs), obtained at new diagnosis, from a patient treated with antithyroid drugs. The receptors come from a woman in her thirties with Graves disease.

This clonotype appeared many times. This chain uses TRBV3-1 with TRBJ2-5, with D possibly being TRBD1 (6 bases). CDR1 and CDR2 from the germline V gene are LGHDT and YNNKEL (reference sequence). CDR3 size: 15 residues. V gave up 4 bases and J gave up 4 bases, with 16 bases separating them. The CDR3 DNA follows: TGTGCCAGCAGCCCCTCCCGGACAGTGATAGAGACCCAGTACTTC. Translated: CASSPSRTVIETQYF.

CDR3 sequence: CASSQAFGEGGITDTQYF. The CDR3 coding sequence is TGCGCCAGCAGCCAGGCATTCGGGGAGGGAGGTATTACAGATACGCAGTATTTT. The chain couples TRBV4-3 to TRBJ2-3; 7 bases fit TRBD2. This CDR3 has 18 amino acids. CDR1 is LGHNA and CDR2 is YSLEER in the germline V gene. The ends lost 3 bases at V and 3 bases at J; junction bases unmatched: 15.

V gene TRBV3-1 combines with J gene TRBJ2-6; 7 positions match TRBD2. There are 16 residues in the CDR3. In germline, CDR1 is LGHDT, CDR2 YNNKEL (reference sequence). The ends lost 0 bases at V and 2 bases at J; junction bases unmatched: 1. CDR3 in amino acids: CASSQDGGAGANVLTF. The CDR3 nucleotides read TGTGCCAGCAGCCAAGATGGGGGGGCTGGGGCCAACGTCCTGACTTTC.

In this sample, this clonotype turned up many times. V usage is TRBV27 and J usage is TRBJ2-7, with 12 bases lining up with TRBD1. Germline CDR1 and CDR2: MNHEY and SMNVEV (reference sequence). V lost 2 bases, J lost 12 bases, and 5 bases stayed unmatched. The CDR3 sequence is 13 residues long. The CDR3, as DNA: TGTGCCAGCAGTTTACGGGACAGGGGGCTTCCGTACTTC. Translating it yields CASSLRDRGLPYF.

This clonotype was found many times. V usage is TRBV6-2 or TRBV6-3 and J usage is TRBJ2-1, with 9 bases identical to TRBD1. V lost 6 bases and J lost 5; bases outside the gene matches: 5. The CDR3 loop spans 14 amino acids. Germline CDR1 MNHEY, CDR2 SVGEGT. CDR3 DNA: TGTGCCAGCAGATGGGACAGGGTTGACAATGAGCAGTTCTTC. As protein: CASRWDRVDNEQFF.

At least ten counts were recorded for this clonotype. This rearrangement joins TRBV6-1 to TRBJ1-1; maybe TRBD1 (6 bases). Germline V gene lookup returns CDR1 MNHNS and CDR2 SASEGT. The CDR3 covers 13 residues. The ends were cut back, 5 bases at V and 4 bases at J, with 11 bases in the middle. The CDR3 sequence: CASSTGFFTEAFF. CDR3 nucleotide sequence: TGTGCCAGCAGTACAGGGTTCTTCACTGAAGCTTTCTTT.

This clonotype occurred a few times. In DNA form, the CDR3 reads TGTGCCAGCAGCTCCCCTAGGGCAGGGGGCAACACCGGGGAGCTGTTTTTT. It translates to CASSSPRAGGNTGELFF. J is TRBJ2-2 and V is TRBV11-2, with TRBD1 identical over 8 bases. The CDR3 extends over 17 amino acids. The junction had 9 bases not matched to a gene; V was cut back by 4 bases and J by 2 bases. Germline assignment: CDR1 SGHAT and CDR2 FQNNGV.

The table lists this clonotype with many counts. The CDR3 nucleotides read TGTGCCTGGAGTGAGCTCGGGGATATATGGGGCAATCAGCCCCAGCATTTT. Translation gives CAWSELGDIWGNQPQHF. The chain employs TRBV30 and TRBJ1-5; no clear D. V was shortened by 1 base and J by 2 bases, with 18 bases between the two germline ends. This CDR3 contains 17 residues. The germline V gene has CDR1 GTSNPN and CDR2 SVGIG (reference sequence).

Ten or more counts support this clonotype. The chain is built from TRBV7-6 and TRBJ1-4; no firm D call. V lost 1 base and J lost 7, with 10 bases in between. CDR1 is SGHVS, CDR2 FNYEAQ, per germline. The CDR3 totals 14 residues. CDR3 nucleotide sequence: TGTGCCAGCAGCTTAGAGTGGGCTAGTGAAAAACTGTTTTTT. Protein: CASSLEWASEKLFF.